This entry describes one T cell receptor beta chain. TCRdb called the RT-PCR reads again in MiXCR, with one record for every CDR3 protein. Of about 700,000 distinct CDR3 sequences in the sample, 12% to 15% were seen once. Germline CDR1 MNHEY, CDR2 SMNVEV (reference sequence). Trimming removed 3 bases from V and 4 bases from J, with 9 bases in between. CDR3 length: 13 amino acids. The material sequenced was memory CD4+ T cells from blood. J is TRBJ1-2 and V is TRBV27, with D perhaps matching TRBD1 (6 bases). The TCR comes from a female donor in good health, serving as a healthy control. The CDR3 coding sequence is TGTGCCAGCAGTTTGGAGGGGGTCTATGGCTACACCTTC. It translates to CASSLEGVYGYTF.